These 28 T cell receptor beta chains originate from one sample sequenced in a study of blood T cell repertoires in COVID-19. Method: immunoSEQ multiplex PCR; TCRdb's copy keeps in-frame clones and lacks some. The top ten hold less than 6% of the sample, which has more than 60,000 clones, around 80% seen once. The sequencing sample was made of peripheral blood. The receptors here all came from a man in his fifties or sixties with active or convalescent COVID-19.

This sequence joins TRBV6-2 or TRBV6-3 and TRBJ1-5, with D hard to call. Trimming stripped 5 bases from V and 7 bases from J, with 12 bases between. CDR1 and CDR2 from the germline V gene are MNHEY and SVGEGT. There are 13 residues in the CDR3. CDR3 bases: TGTGCCAGCAGTACGCAAGGAGGGCAGCCCCAGCATTTT. Its translation: CASSTQGGQPQHF.

The gene calls are TRBV9 and TRBJ1-2, with D possibly matching TRBD1 (5 bases). Germline V gives CDR1 SGDLS, CDR2 YYNGEE. This CDR3 is built from 15 residues. Trimming shortened V by 0 bases and J by 4 bases, and 13 bases separated the two germline ends. CDR3 sequence reads: CASSVDSRATYGYTF. CDR3 nucleotide sequence: TGTGCCAGCAGCGTAGATTCCAGGGCGACCTATGGCTACACCTTC.

The rearrangement joins TRBV12-3 or TRBV12-4 to TRBJ1-2; 9 nucleotides agree with TRBD1. V lost 5 bases and J lost 7; bases outside the gene matches: 5. The CDR3 runs to 13 residues. CDR3 nucleotides: TGTGCCAGCAGTGCAACAGGGGGCGGTGGCTACACCTTC. Translation gives CASSATGGGGYTF.

This clone has only one observation. This CDR3 reads CATSRGEAPNYGYTF. Written as DNA, the CDR3 is TGTGCCACCAGCAGAGGGGAGGCACCTAACTATGGCTACACCTTC. The V gene is TRBV15, the J gene TRBJ1-2; D is unclear. The ends were cut back, 1 base at V and 0 bases at J, with 9 bases in the middle. CDR1 is LNHNV and CDR2 is YYDKDF in the germline V gene (reference sequence). CDR3 length: 15 residues.

This clone was counted a single time. This chain's CDR3 is CASSPPSVRAAFF. CDR3 DNA sequence: TGTGCCAGCTCACCACCGTCCGTCAGGGCGGCTTTCTTT. The V and J genes are TRBV18 and TRBJ1-1; tentative D call: TRBD1 (5 bases). V was clipped by 0 bases and J by 11 bases, with 13 bases between them. The CDR3 runs to 13 residues. CDR1 and CDR2 (germline): KGHSH, LQKENI. The entire variable domain, with the rest obtained from reference TRBV18 and TRBJ1-1, is as follows: NAGVMQNPRHLVRRRGQEARLRCSPMKGHSHVYWYRQLPEEGLKFMVYLQKENIIDESGMPKERFSAEFPKEGPSILRIQQVVRGDSAAYFCASSPPSVRAAFFGQGTRLTVV.

V gene TRBV5-1 combines with J gene TRBJ1-4, with 8 bases aligning to TRBD1. V dropped 0 bases and J dropped 5; count of bases not matched to a gene: 0. CDR1 SGHRS and CDR2 YFSETQ come from the germline V gene. The CDR3 runs to 14 residues. This CDR3 reads CASSLGQGNEKLFF. The CDR3 nucleotides read TGCGCCAGCAGCTTGGGACAGGGGAATGAAAAACTGTTTTTT.

The chain combines TRBV2 with TRBJ1-1; 8 bases agree with TRBD1. Germline CDR1 and CDR2: SNHLY and FYNNEI. V lost 1 base, J lost 5 bases, and 9 bases stayed unmatched. There are 16 residues in the CDR3. This chain's CDR3 is CASSEGTGRPKTEAFF. For the CDR3, the DNA is TGTGCCAGCAGTGAAGGGACAGGGCGCCCGAAGACTGAAGCTTTCTTT.

CDR3 sequence: CASSQGSAYGRLGTDTQYF. The CDR3 DNA reads as TGTGCCAGCAGCCAAGGGAGTGCATATGGCAGATTGGGCACAGATACGCAGTATTTT. V gene TRBV3-1 (or the pseudogene TRBV3-2) combines with J gene TRBJ2-3; D is unresolved. CDR3 size: 19 residues. Deletions cut 1 base from V and 1 base from J, with 21 bases between. Germline values: CDR1 LGHDT, CDR2 YNNKEL (reference sequence).

The J gene is TRBJ1-1, the V gene TRBV11-2; 8 nucleotides match TRBD1. The CDR3 spans 14 residues. Germline V gene lookup returns CDR1 SGHAT and CDR2 FQNNGV. V was clipped by 4 bases and J by 4 bases; unmatched bases: 5. CDR3 in DNA: TGTGCCAGCAGCTATAACAGGGGGTCCACTGAAGCTTTCTTT. It is translated as CASSYNRGSTEAFF. Looking up the rest from reference TRBV11-2 and TRBJ1-1 gives the full variable domain: EAGVAQSPRYKIIEKRQSVAFWCNPISGHATLYWYQQILGQGPKLLIQFQNNGVVDDSQLPKDRFSAERLKGVDSTLKIQPAKLEDSAVYLCASSYNRGSTEAFFGQGTRLTVV.

The V call is TRBV4-1, the J call TRBJ2-6; no clear D. Germline-derived CDR1 and CDR2 are MGHRA and YSYEKL. The CDR3 is 15 amino acids. Between the trimmed V and J ends, which lost 2 bases and 5 bases, there was a span of 10 bases. In nucleotides, the CDR3 is TGCGCCAGCAGCCAACCGACACGGCGGGCCAACGTCCTGACTTTC. Its protein product is CASSQPTRRANVLTF.

This clone has more than one count but fewer than ten. The chain has TRBV5-4 and TRBJ2-7; 9 positions match TRBD1. The CDR3 is 16 residues long. Germline CDR1 SGHNT, CDR2 YYREEE (reference sequence). Trimming cost V 3 bases and J 2 bases; bases outside gene matches: 9. Here the CDR3 reads CASSSGQGPTTYEQYF. As DNA, the CDR3 is TGTGCCAGCAGCTCCGGACAGGGGCCCACCACCTACGAGCAGTACTTC.

This chain joins TRBV6-1 and TRBJ1-2; TRBD1 is a possible D gene (6 bases). This CDR3 is built from 14 residues. Germline CDR1 reads MNHNS; CDR2 reads SASEGT. V dropped 2 bases and J dropped 2 bases, with 9 bases sitting between them. CDR3 sequence reads: CASSEPQGNYGYTF. The CDR3, as DNA: TGTGCCAGCAGTGAACCACAGGGCAACTATGGCTACACCTTC.

The J gene is TRBJ1-4, the V gene TRBV4-1, with D possibly matching TRBD1 (5 bases). Deletions cut 1 base from V and 3 bases from J, with 24 bases between. CDR1 is MGHRA, CDR2 YSYEKL, per germline. CDR3 length: 20 amino acids. The CDR3 protein is CASSQGPHRRQPPSNEKLFF. In DNA form, the CDR3 reads TGCGCCAGCAGCCAAGGGCCACATAGGAGACAGCCACCTTCTAATGAAAAACTGTTTTTT.

This rearrangement joins TRBV28 to TRBJ2-7; 7 positions agree with TRBD2. Germline V gene data show CDR1 as MDHEN and CDR2 as SYDVKM. The CDR3 runs 16 residues. The V segment lost 2 bases and the J segment 3 bases; nucleotides outside the gene matches: 10. The CDR3 region has the DNA TGTGCCAGCAGTTTAGCGTCGCTAGCGGTGATCTACGAGCAGTACTTC. As protein: CASSLASLAVIYEQYF.

J is TRBJ1-1 and V is TRBV3-1 (or the pseudogene TRBV3-2); 9 bases align to TRBD1. Trimming cost V 5 bases and J 1 base; bases outside gene matches: 2. The germline V gene has CDR1 LGHDT and CDR2 YNNKEL (reference sequence). This CDR3 has 14 residues. The CDR3 region is CASSLTGGNTEAFF. Here the CDR3 DNA reads TGTGCCAGCAGCTTGACAGGGGGGAACACTGAAGCTTTCTTT.

The chain recombines TRBV5-1 with TRBJ2-1; a possible D gene is TRBD2 (6 bases). The CDR3 is 16 residues long. Deletions cut 1 base from V and 4 bases from J, with 15 bases between. Germline lookup yields CDR1 SGHRS and CDR2 YFSETQ. The CDR3 DNA follows: TGCGCCAGCAGCTTGAACGGGTGGGGGGATTACAATGAGCAGTTCTTC. Amino acids: CASSLNGWGDYNEQFF.

The chain has TRBV14 and TRBJ1-2; TRBD1 agrees at 9 bases. This CDR3 spans 15 amino acids. The germline gives CDR1 SGHDN, CDR2 FVKESK. With 1 base clipped from V and 8 bases from J, the junction kept 8 bases outside the gene matches. CDR3 in DNA: TGTGCCAGCAGCCAAGGGTCCGGACAGGGGTGGGGCTACACCTTC. It encodes CASSQGSGQGWGYTF.

The V gene is TRBV19, the J gene TRBJ2-3; 11 bases align to TRBD1. This CDR3 has 15 amino acids. The germline V gene encodes CDR1 LNHDA and CDR2 SQIVND (reference sequence). The J segment lost 6 bases and the V segment lost 6 bases, leaving 8 bases of the junction unmatched. The CDR3 reads CASRDRGLPGDTQYF. The CDR3 nucleotides read TGTGCCAGTAGGGACAGGGGGCTACCTGGGGATACGCAGTATTTT.

The chain employs TRBV4-3 and TRBJ1-6, with D unclear. CDR3 length: 16 residues. Germline V gene lookup returns CDR1 LGHNA and CDR2 YSLEER. The germline V and J ends were trimmed by 0 bases and 5 bases, with 11 bases remaining between them. CDR3 bases: TGCGCCAGCAGCCAAGACGTTGGACTGGATAATTCACCCCTCCACTTT. It translates to CASSQDVGLDNSPLHF.

V is TRBV19 and J is TRBJ1-2, with D possibly being TRBD1 (5 bases). CDR3 length equals 14 residues. Trimming shortened V by 6 bases and J by 3 bases, and 14 bases separated the two germline ends. Germline V CDR1 and CDR2: LNHDA, SQIVND (reference sequence). Here the CDR3 reads CASSSREGHYGYTF. Written as DNA, the CDR3 is TGTGCCAGTAGCTCAAGGGAGGGGCACTATGGCTACACCTTC.

The genes are TRBV9 and TRBJ1-5; the D is unclear. From germline, CDR1 is SGDLS and CDR2 YYNGEE. The CDR3 loop spans 15 amino acids. V dropped 0 bases and J dropped 4 bases, with 11 bases sitting between them. Written as DNA, the CDR3 is TGTGCCAGCAGCGTAGGCTCGGGGAATAATCAGCCCCAGCATTTT. This translates into CASSVGSGNNQPQHF.

V is TRBV18 and J is TRBJ1-1, with TRBD1 matching 9 bases. Germline lookup yields CDR1 KGHSH and CDR2 LQKENI. The CDR3 runs to 15 residues. The J segment lost 3 bases and the V segment lost 4 bases, leaving 6 bases of the junction unmatched. CDR3 DNA sequence: TGTGCCAGCTCACGAACACAGGGGGCGGACACTGAAGCTTTCTTT. It codes for CASSRTQGADTEAFF.

The gene calls are TRBV5-6 and TRBJ2-3; a possible D gene is TRBD1 (7 bases). The CDR3 length is 14 residues. Germline lookup yields CDR1 SGHDT and CDR2 YYEEEE. The V gene lost 4 bases and the J gene lost 5 bases, with 14 bases spanning the gap. The CDR3 sequence is CASSMDRRGDTQYF. The CDR3 DNA reads as TGTGCCAGCAGCATGGACAGGAGGGGAGATACGCAGTATTTT.

In its sample, this clone was seen once. This chain joins TRBV4-3 and TRBJ1-4; 9 positions match TRBD1. The CDR3 loop spans 15 amino acids. V gave up 5 bases and J gave up 8 bases; unmatched junction bases: 9. Germline CDR1 is LGHNA and CDR2 is YSLEER. The CDR3 loop reads CASSSHRGPNEKLFF. The CDR3 DNA reads TGCGCCAGCAGCTCTCACAGGGGGCCGAACGAAAAACTGTTTTTT.

This chain links TRBV4-3 with TRBJ2-3, with 9 positions matching TRBD2. The CDR3 has 16 residues. The germline V gene has CDR1 LGHNA and CDR2 YSLEER. V was clipped by 1 base and J by 1 base; unmatched bases: 3. DNA for the CDR3: TGCGCCAGCAGCCAAGTGGCGGGGGGGGGCACAGATACGCAGTATTTT. Translating gives CASSQVAGGGTDTQYF.

DNA for the CDR3: TGTGCCAGCAGCCTGAGGAGGGGGGGTAACTATGGCTACACCTTC. It encodes CASSLRRGGNYGYTF. This chain joins TRBV2 and TRBJ1-2, with a possible D match to TRBD1 (6 bases). Per the germline V gene, CDR1 is SNHLY and CDR2 is FYNNEI. Trimming took 6 bases from V and 1 from J, leaving 15 bases between them. This CDR3 comprises 15 residues.

The V gene is TRBV2, the J gene TRBJ2-2; 9 nucleotides line up with TRBD2. The junction had 9 bases not matched to a gene; V was cut back by 7 bases and J by 0 bases. The CDR3 totals 17 residues. Germline CDR1 and CDR2: SNHLY and FYNNEI. The CDR3 loop reads CASKVGSGGTNTGELFF. The CDR3 region has the DNA TGTGCCAGCAAGGTCGGAAGCGGGGGGACGAACACCGGGGAGCTGTTTTTT.

The rearrangement joins TRBV19 to TRBJ1-1; D ambiguous. CDR1 is LNHDA, CDR2 SQIVND, per germline (reference sequence). V shed 4 bases and J shed 0 bases, with 9 bases lying between them. CDR3 length: 14 amino acids. CDR3 sequence: CASSTFDMNTEAFF. CDR3 bases: TGTGCCAGTAGTACCTTCGACATGAACACTGAAGCTTTCTTT.